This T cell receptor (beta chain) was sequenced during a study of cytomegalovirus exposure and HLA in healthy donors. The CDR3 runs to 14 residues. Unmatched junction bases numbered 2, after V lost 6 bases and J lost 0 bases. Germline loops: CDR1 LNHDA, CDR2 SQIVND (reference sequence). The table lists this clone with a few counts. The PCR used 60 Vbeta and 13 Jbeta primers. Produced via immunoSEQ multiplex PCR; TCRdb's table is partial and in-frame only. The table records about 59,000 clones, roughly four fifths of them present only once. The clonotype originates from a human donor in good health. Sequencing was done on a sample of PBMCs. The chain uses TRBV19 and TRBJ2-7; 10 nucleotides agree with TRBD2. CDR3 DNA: TGTGCCAGTAGCCTAGCGGGGGACTCCTACGAGCAGTACTTC. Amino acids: CASSLAGDSYEQYF.